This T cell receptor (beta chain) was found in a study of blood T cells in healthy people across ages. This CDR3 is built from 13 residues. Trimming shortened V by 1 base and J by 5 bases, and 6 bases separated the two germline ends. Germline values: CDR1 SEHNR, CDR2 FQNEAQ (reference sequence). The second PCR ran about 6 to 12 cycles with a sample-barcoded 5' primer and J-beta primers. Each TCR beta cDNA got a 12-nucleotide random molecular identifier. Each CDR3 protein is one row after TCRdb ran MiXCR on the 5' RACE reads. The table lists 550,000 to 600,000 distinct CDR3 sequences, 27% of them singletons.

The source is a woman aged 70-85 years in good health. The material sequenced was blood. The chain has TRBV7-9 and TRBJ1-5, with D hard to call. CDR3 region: CASSLEPDQPQHF. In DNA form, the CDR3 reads TGTGCCAGCAGCTTAGAACCTGATCAGCCCCAGCATTTT.